Listed here are 18 T cell receptor beta chains from one sample, sequenced in a study of cytomegalovirus exposure and HLA in healthy donors. This PCR relied on a set of 60 Vbeta primers and 13 Jbeta primers. TCRdb's table, derived via immunoSEQ multiplex PCR, lists solely in-frame clones and lacks some. The top ten hold about 3% of the sample, which has around 130,000 clones, about 73% seen once. The sample taken for sequencing was PBMCs. The receptor source for this set is a human donor in good health.

The chain carries TRBV27 and TRBJ1-2; perhaps TRBD1 as D (5 bases). Germline CDR1 and CDR2: MNHEY and SMNVEV (reference sequence). The germline V and J ends were trimmed by 10 bases and 0 bases, with 15 bases remaining between them. This CDR3 has 14 amino acids. Here the CDR3 reads CATGTPSANYGYTF. The CDR3 DNA reads TGTGCCACCGGGACTCCCTCAGCTAACTATGGCTACACCTTC.

The chain combines TRBV5-1 with TRBJ1-2; no clear D. The CDR3 covers 15 residues. CDR1 and CDR2 from the germline V gene are SGHRS and YFSETQ. The V and J ends lost 4 bases and 4 bases respectively, with 17 bases between them. CDR3 loop: CASSSNPGVLYGYTF. The CDR3 coding sequence is TGCGCCAGCAGCAGCAACCCCGGGGTCCTCTATGGCTACACCTTC.

The rearrangement joins TRBV19 to TRBJ2-7, with a possible D match to TRBD2 (6 bases). There are 15 residues in the CDR3. Germline lookup yields CDR1 LNHDA and CDR2 SQIVND (reference sequence). V was cut by 4 bases and J by 2 bases, with 15 bases left in between. The CDR3 spells CASSNGGKRTYEQYF. The CDR3 DNA reads as TGTGCCAGTAGTAATGGAGGGAAGAGGACCTACGAGCAGTACTTC.

V is TRBV9 and J is TRBJ2-1; tentative D call: TRBD1 (7 bases). CDR3 size: 15 residues. V lost 2 bases, J lost 8 bases, and 17 bases lay in between. CDR1 and CDR2 (germline): SGDLS, YYNGEE. DNA for the CDR3: TGTGCCAGCAGCGTGGAGGGGGCTTGGTTCGATGAGCAGTTCTTC. It is translated as CASSVEGAWFDEQFF.

This clone has just one count. The chain carries TRBV7-2 and TRBJ2-7; 7 positions match TRBD2. Germline V gene lookup returns CDR1 SGHTA and CDR2 FQGNSA. Trimming removed 1 base from V and 3 bases from J; junction bases left unmatched: 6. The CDR3 sequence is 15 residues long. The CDR3 nucleotides are TGTGCCAGCAGCTTAGACGCTAGCGGATACTACGAGCAGTACTTC. Translated, it gives CASSLDASGYYEQYF.

The chain joins TRBV27 to TRBJ1-6; TRBD1 might be the D (5 bases). The V end lost 11 bases, the J end lost 7 bases, and 21 bases lay between the germline ends. Germline values: CDR1 MNHEY, CDR2 SMNVEV (reference sequence). The CDR3 is 15 amino acids. The CDR3 reads CAEKGAGWGNSPLHF. The CDR3 nucleotides are TGTGCCGAGAAAGGGGCGGGGTGGGGAAATTCACCCCTCCACTTT.

The chain uses TRBV7-2 and TRBJ1-1; D is perhaps TRBD1 (5 bases). Between the trimmed V and J ends, which lost 1 base and 5 bases, there was a span of 11 bases. The length of the CDR3 is 14 residues. Germline loops: CDR1 SGHTA, CDR2 FQGNSA. In nucleotides, the CDR3 is TGTGCCAGCAGCTTAGTCGGGGGTAGGACTGAAGCTTTCTTT. Protein sequence: CASSLVGGRTEAFF.

The V gene is TRBV27, the J gene TRBJ1-1; D unresolved. The germline V and J ends were trimmed by 6 bases and 1 base, with 3 bases remaining between them. Germline CDR1 and CDR2: MNHEY and SMNVEV (reference sequence). This CDR3 comprises 11 residues. This chain's CDR3 is CASSGNTEAFF. The DNA of the CDR3 is TGTGCCAGCAGCGGGAACACTGAAGCTTTCTTT.

The chain joins TRBV13 to TRBJ2-3; TRBD2 matches at 11 bases. The CDR3 consists of 16 residues. V gave up 4 bases and J gave up 2 bases; unmatched junction bases: 5. Germline V CDR1 and CDR2: PRHDT, FYEKMQ (reference sequence). The CDR3 nucleotides are TGTGCCAGCAGCTCTAGACTAGCGGGGTTCACAGATACGCAGTATTTT. Protein product: CASSSRLAGFTDTQYF. The full variable domain, with the rest looked up from reference TRBV13 and TRBJ2-3, is AAGVIQSPRHLIKEKRETATLKCYPIPRHDTVYWYQQGPGQDPQFLISFYEKMQSDKGSIPDRFSAQQFSDYHSELNMSSLELGDSALYFCASSSRLAGFTDTQYFGPGTRLTVL.

This chain links TRBV6-6 with TRBJ2-2; maybe TRBD1 (5 bases). V lost 6 bases and J 6 bases, leaving 17 bases between the germline ends. Germline CDR1 is MNHNY and CDR2 is SVGAGI (reference sequence). The CDR3 has 15 residues. CDR3 nucleotides: TGTGCCAGCAGCTACCTTGGGGCGCTGGCCGGGGAGCTGTTTTTT. Its protein is CASSYLGALAGELFF.

The rearrangement joins TRBV13 to TRBJ2-3; 8 nucleotides align to TRBD1. Germline V lookup: CDR1 PRHDT, CDR2 FYEKMQ (reference sequence). There are 16 residues in the CDR3. V lost 4 bases to trimming and J lost 5 bases; unmatched junction nucleotides: 11. The CDR3 is CASSSRTGPAQDTQYF. CDR3 nucleotides: TGTGCCAGCAGCTCCCGGACAGGGCCCGCCCAAGATACGCAGTATTTT.

This rearrangement joins TRBV7-3 to TRBJ2-5; 7 positions agree with TRBD2. V was clipped by 2 bases and J by 0 bases; unmatched bases: 3. CDR3 length equals 15 residues. In germline, CDR1 is SGHTA, CDR2 FQGTGA. CDR3 nucleotide sequence: TGTGCCAGCAGCTTATCCGGGACTAACCAAGAGACCCAGTACTTC. Encoded protein: CASSLSGTNQETQYF. Full variable domain (outside the CDR3, taken from reference TRBV7-3 and TRBJ2-5): GAGVSQTPSNKVTEKGKYVELRCDPISGHTALYWYRQSLGQGPEFLIYFQGTGAADDSGLPNDRFFAVRPEGSVSTLKIQRTERGDSAVYLCASSLSGTNQETQYFGPGTRLLVL.

The V gene is TRBV9, the J gene TRBJ1-2, with a possible D match to TRBD1 (5 bases). The V end was cut by 3 bases, the J end by 4 bases, with 10 bases between. Germline CDR1 is SGDLS and CDR2 is YYNGEE. CDR3 length: 13 amino acids. The CDR3 DNA reads TGTGCCAGCAGCGAGCAGGGTGCCTATGGCTACACCTTC. It specifies CASSEQGAYGYTF. Filled out from reference TRBV9 and TRBJ1-2, the complete variable domain reads DSGVTQTPKHLITATGQRVTLRCSPRSGDLSVYWYQQSLDQGLQFLIQYYNGEERAKGNILERFSAQQFPDLHSELNLSSLELGDSALYFCASSEQGAYGYTFGSGTRLTVV.

This sequence joins TRBV27 and TRBJ2-2, with TRBD1 matching over 7 bases. The CDR3 spans 16 residues. With V trimmed by 6 bases and J by 5 bases, 12 bases remained unmatched. Germline lookup yields CDR1 MNHEY and CDR2 SMNVEV (reference sequence). DNA for the CDR3: TGTGCCAGCAGCCGAGGACAGGCCACAGGGACCGGGGAGCTGTTTTTT. As protein: CASSRGQATGTGELFF.

The chain carries TRBV5-6 and TRBJ1-2; D gene unclear. Germline loops: CDR1 SGHDT, CDR2 YYEEEE. V was clipped by 0 bases and J by 0 bases, with 6 bases between them. This CDR3 contains 14 residues. In nucleotides, the CDR3 is TGTGCCAGCAGCTTGGATAGAGCTAACTATGGCTACACCTTC. The encoded protein is CASSLDRANYGYTF.

The chain carries TRBV4-2 and TRBJ2-6; 9 bases align to TRBD1. The CDR3 contains 16 residues. V trimming: 0 bases; J trimming: 6 bases; junction bases outside the gene matches: 3. The germline V gene has CDR1 LGHNA and CDR2 YNFKEQ. CDR3 in DNA: TGTGCCAGCAGCCAAGAGGGGACAGGGATGGCCAACGTCCTGACTTTC. Residues: CASSQEGTGMANVLTF.

This sequence joins TRBV2 and TRBJ2-1, with 8 nucleotides matching TRBD1. Germline V gene data show CDR1 as SNHLY and CDR2 as FYNNEI. There are 12 residues in the CDR3. V lost 8 bases to trimming and J lost 8 bases; unmatched junction nucleotides: 5. CDR3 sequence (DNA): TGTGCCAGCCAGGGGGCGGGCTATGAGCAGTTCTTC. Amino acid sequence: CASQGAGYEQFF.

Comments on this clone: Other DNA sequences in this sample translate to the same CDR3. Here the CDR3 reads CASSVSPSYEQYF. DNA for the CDR3: TGTGCCAGCAGCGTATCCCCCTCTTACGAGCAGTACTTC. This chain joins TRBV9 and TRBJ2-7; D remains unclear. V dropped 1 base and J dropped 4 bases, with 9 bases sitting between them. In germline, CDR1 is SGDLS, CDR2 YYNGEE. The CDR3 runs to 13 residues. Full variable domain (remainder filled in from reference TRBV9 and TRBJ2-7): DSGVTQTPKHLITATGQRVTLRCSPRSGDLSVYWYQQSLDQGLQFLIQYYNGEERAKGNILERFSAQQFPDLHSELNLSSLELGDSALYFCASSVSPSYEQYFGPGTRLTVT.